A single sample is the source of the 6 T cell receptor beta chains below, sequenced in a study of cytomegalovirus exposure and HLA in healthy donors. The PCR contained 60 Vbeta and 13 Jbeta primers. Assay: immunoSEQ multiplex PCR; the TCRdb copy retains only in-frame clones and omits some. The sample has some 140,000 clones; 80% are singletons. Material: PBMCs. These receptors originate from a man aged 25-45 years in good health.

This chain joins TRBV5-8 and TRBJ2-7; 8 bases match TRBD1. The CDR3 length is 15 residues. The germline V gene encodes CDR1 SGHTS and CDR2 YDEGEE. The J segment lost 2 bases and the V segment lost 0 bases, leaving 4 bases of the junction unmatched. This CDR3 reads CASSLEAGGPYEQYF. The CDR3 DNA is TGTGCCAGCAGCTTGGAGGCAGGGGGCCCCTACGAGCAGTACTTC.

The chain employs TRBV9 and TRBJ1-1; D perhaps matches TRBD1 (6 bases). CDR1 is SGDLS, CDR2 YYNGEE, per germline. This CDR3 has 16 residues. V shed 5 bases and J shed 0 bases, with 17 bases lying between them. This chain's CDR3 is CASSHAKGDLNTEAFF. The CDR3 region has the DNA TGTGCCAGCAGTCACGCCAAGGGGGATCTGAACACTGAAGCTTTCTTT.

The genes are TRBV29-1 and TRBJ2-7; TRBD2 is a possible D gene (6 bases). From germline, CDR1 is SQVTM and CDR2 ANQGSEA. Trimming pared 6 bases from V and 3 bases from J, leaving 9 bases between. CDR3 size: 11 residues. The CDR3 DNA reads TGCAGCGTGGGCGGGGTCTACGAGCAGTACTTC. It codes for CSVGGVYEQYF.

The CDR3 loop is CATSRALGRGQETQYF. The CDR3 bases are TGTGCCACCAGCAGAGCTCTGGGGCGGGGCCAAGAGACCCAGTACTTC. V gene TRBV15 combines with J gene TRBJ2-5; maybe TRBD2 (6 bases). V gave up 1 base and J gave up 1 base, with 13 bases separating them. Germline V gene data show CDR1 as LNHNV and CDR2 as YYDKDF (reference sequence). CDR3 length: 16 residues.

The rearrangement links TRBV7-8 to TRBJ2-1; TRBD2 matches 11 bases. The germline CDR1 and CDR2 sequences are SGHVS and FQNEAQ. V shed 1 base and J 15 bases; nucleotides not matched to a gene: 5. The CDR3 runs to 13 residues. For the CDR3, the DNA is TGTGCCAGCAGCTTAGACGTCCTAGCGGGAGGGTTCTTC. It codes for CASSLDVLAGGFF.

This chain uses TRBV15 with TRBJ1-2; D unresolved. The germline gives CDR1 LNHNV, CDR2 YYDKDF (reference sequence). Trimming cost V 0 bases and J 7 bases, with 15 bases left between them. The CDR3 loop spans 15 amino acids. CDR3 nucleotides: TGTGCCACCAGCAGAGACTCTCGAAGGGAGGCTGGCTACACCTTC. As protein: CATSRDSRREAGYTF.